This T cell receptor beta chain was profiled in a study of OX40 agonist ivuxolimab in advanced cancers. Trimming pared 11 bases from V and 6 bases from J, leaving 13 bases between. The CDR3 contains 12 residues. CDR1 and CDR2 from the germline V gene are SNHLY and FYNNEI. Produced via immunoSEQ multiplex PCR; TCRdb's table is partial and in-frame only. The table shows under 45,000 clones, with 74% occurring only once. This specimen consisted of CD4+ or CD8+ T cells sorted from blood, obtained in a trial of the OX40 agonist ivuxolimab. V is TRBV2 and J is TRBJ2-2; D might be TRBD1 or TRBD2, each matching 5 bases. The TCR was taken from an adult with an advanced solid tumor such as melanoma, head and neck, liver or kidney cancer. CDR3 residues: CAAELGPGELFF. In DNA, the CDR3 is TGTGCCGCAGAACTGGGACCCGGGGAGCTGTTTTTT.